The rows below give T cell receptor beta chains drawn from one sample of a study of identical twins. Using its own MiXCR run on the 5' RACE reads, TCRdb lists one record per CDR3 protein. The profile covers about 470,000 distinct CDR3 sequences, with 20% to 25% appearing a single time and about 3% taken by the ten largest. These data were also reused for a study on T cells expressing NK-cell markers.

Material for sequencing was CD4+ T cells sorted from blood. The receptors come from a woman in her late teens or twenties in good health. Both conserved end residues are part of each CDR3. The D gene is left open where the match is weak. Expanded clones are given a class, and other clones once, few, many or no size at all.

>few|TRBJ1-4|TRBV7-6|-
TGTGCCAGCAGCTTAGGGGGACCTCTCAGAGAAAAACTGTTTTTT
CASSLGGPLREKLFF
>many|TRBJ2-1|TRBV25-1|-
TGTGCCAGCAGTGAGTTGGTCCTAAACAATGAGCAGTTCTTC
CASSELVLNNEQFF
>few|TRBJ2-1|TRBV18|TRBD2
TGTGCCAGCTCAACACTAGCGGATGACAATGAGCAGTTCTTC
CASSTLADDNEQFF
>-|TRBJ2-1|TRBV5-1|-
TGCGCCAGCAGCTTGGCAGAGGATGAGCAGTTCTTC
CASSLAEDEQFF
>-|TRBJ2-1|TRBV5-1|-
TGCGCCAGCAGTGGGGGGCTGAGCTCCTACAATGAGCAGTTCTTC
CASSGGLSSYNEQFF
>-|TRBJ1-1|TRBV5-1|-
TGCGCCAGCAGCTTTTCGACAGCGAACACTGAAGCTTTCTTT
CASSFSTANTEAFF
>-|TRBJ1-6|TRBV6-5|-
TGTGCCAGCAGTTACACAGGGACTAATTCACCCCTCCACTTT
CASSYTGTNSPLHF
>few|TRBJ2-1|TRBV12-3/TRBV12-4|-
TGTGCCAGCAGTTTGTGGGGGGGCATAAATGAGCAGTTCTTC
CASSLWGGINEQFF
>few|TRBJ2-5|TRBV27|TRBD2
TGTGCCAGCAGTCGAGTAGCGGGAGTCCGGGAGACCCAGTACTTC
CASSRVAGVRETQYF
>-|TRBJ2-1|TRBV5-1|TRBD1
TGCGCCAGCAGCTCACAGGGGCCTACCTACAATGAGCAGTTCTTC
CASSSQGPTYNEQFF
>few|TRBJ2-7|TRBV5-1|-
TGCGCCAGCAGCTCTTTCAGGGACGAGCAGTACTTC
CASSSFRDEQYF
>few|TRBJ2-3|TRBV4-3|TRBD2
TGCGCCAGCAGCCAAGGAAGCGGGGCGGGCACAGATACGCAGTATTTT
CASSQGSGAGTDTQYF
>few|TRBJ2-5|TRBV5-1|-
TGCGCCAGCAGCTTGTTTTCTGACGGAGAGACCCAGTACTTC
CASSLFSDGETQYF
>-|TRBJ2-3|TRBV4-3|-
TGCGCCAGCAGCCCTATGGGGAGGGGGTCAGATACGCAGTATTTT
CASSPMGRGSDTQYF
>few|TRBJ2-1|TRBV29-1|TRBD1
TGCAGCGTCGCCCGACAGGGGGCCGAGCGTGAGCAGTTCTTC
CSVARQGAEREQFF
>many|TRBJ1-1|TRBV11-2|-
TGTGCCAGCAGCCCCCTTGGGAGGGGCTCGACGAGTGAAGCTTTCTTT
CASSPLGRGSTSEAFF
>few|TRBJ1-2|TRBV20-1|-
TGCAGTGCTAGCGCTGGGGAGTTTGGCTACACCTTC
CSASAGEFGYTF
>-|TRBJ2-1|TRBV7-2|TRBD2
TGTGCCAGCAGCTCCGAAGTCGGGGGGGAGCAGTTCTTC
CASSSEVGGEQFF
>few|TRBJ2-1|TRBV5-1|TRBD2
TGCGCCAGCAGCCCAATTCCTAGCGGGGGAGACAATGAGCAGTTCTTC
CASSPIPSGGDNEQFF
>-|TRBJ2-1|TRBV20-1|TRBD2
TGCAGTGCAACCGGGACTAGTCCATCAGACAAGCAGTTCTTC
CSATGTSPSDKQFF
>many|TRBJ2-7|TRBV7-2|TRBD2
TGTGCCAGCAGCTTGGGACTAGCGGGAGCCTACGAGCAGTACTTC
CASSLGLAGAYEQYF
>-|TRBJ2-1|TRBV5-1|-
TGCGCCAGCAGCTTGAACCTGGGATACAATGAGCAGTTCTTC
CASSLNLGYNEQFF
>-|TRBJ2-3|TRBV19|TRBD2
TGTGCCAGTAGTACGACTAGCGGGCATACAGATACGCAGTATTTT
CASSTTSGHTDTQYF
>many|TRBJ1-3|TRBV29-1|-
TGCAGCACTCGGACAGACGGTACCATATATTTT
CSTRTDGTIYF
>-|TRBJ2-7|TRBV5-1|-
TGCGCCAGCAGTTCGCAGCGATACAAACCCTCCTACGAGCAGTACTTC
CASSSQRYKPSYEQYF
>many|TRBJ2-1|TRBV7-9|TRBD2
TGTGCCAGCAGCACGGGACTACCTGTGGATGAGCAGTTCTTC
CASSTGLPVDEQFF
>few|TRBJ2-1|TRBV7-8|-
TGTGCCAGCAGCCCTAAAGGTCCCCCTCTCAGGGGCAATGAGCAGTTCTTC
CASSPKGPPLRGNEQFF
>-|TRBJ2-7|TRBV27|-
TGTGCCAGCAGTTTATCTTACCGGGACTACGAGCAGTACTTC
CASSLSYRDYEQYF
>-|TRBJ2-7|TRBV5-5|-
TGTGCCAGCAGCCCTCGTGGGCAGGGATACGAGCAGTACTTC
CASSPRGQGYEQYF